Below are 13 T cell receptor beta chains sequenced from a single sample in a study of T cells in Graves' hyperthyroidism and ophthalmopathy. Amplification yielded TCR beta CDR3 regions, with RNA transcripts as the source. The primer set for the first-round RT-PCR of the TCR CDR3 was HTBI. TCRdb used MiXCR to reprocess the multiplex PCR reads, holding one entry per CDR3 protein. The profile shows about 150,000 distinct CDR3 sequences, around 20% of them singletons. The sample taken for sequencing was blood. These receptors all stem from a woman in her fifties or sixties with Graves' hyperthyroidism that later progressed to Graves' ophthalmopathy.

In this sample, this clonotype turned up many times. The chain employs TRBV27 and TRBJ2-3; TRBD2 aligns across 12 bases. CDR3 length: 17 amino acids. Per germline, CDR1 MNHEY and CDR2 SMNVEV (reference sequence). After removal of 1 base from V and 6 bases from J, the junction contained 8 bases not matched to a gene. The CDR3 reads CASSLFRLAGVTDTQYF. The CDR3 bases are TGTGCCAGCAGTTTATTCCGACTAGCGGGAGTAACGGATACGCAGTATTTT.

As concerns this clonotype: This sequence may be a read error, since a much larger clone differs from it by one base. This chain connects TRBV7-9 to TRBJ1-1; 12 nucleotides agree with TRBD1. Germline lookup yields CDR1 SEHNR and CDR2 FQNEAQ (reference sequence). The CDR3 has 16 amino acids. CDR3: CAGSKGTGGPNTEAFF. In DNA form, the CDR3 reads TGTGCCGGCAGCAAGGGGACAGGGGGCCCGAACACTGAAGCTTTCTTT.

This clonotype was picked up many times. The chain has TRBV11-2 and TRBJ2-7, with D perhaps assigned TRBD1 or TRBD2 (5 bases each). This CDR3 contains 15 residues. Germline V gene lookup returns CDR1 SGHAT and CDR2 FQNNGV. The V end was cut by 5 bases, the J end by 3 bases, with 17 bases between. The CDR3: CASSPLGGRNYEQYF. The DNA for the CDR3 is TGTGCCAGCAGCCCTCTTGGGGGTAGGAACTACGAGCAGTACTTC.

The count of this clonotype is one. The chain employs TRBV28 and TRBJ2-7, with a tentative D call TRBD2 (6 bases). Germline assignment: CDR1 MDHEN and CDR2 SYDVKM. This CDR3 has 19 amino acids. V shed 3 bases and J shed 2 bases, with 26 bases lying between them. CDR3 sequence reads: CASSFPIRGSYPSPYEQYF. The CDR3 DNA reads TGTGCCAGCAGTTTTCCTATTCGGGGGAGCTACCCGTCCCCCTACGAGCAGTACTTC.

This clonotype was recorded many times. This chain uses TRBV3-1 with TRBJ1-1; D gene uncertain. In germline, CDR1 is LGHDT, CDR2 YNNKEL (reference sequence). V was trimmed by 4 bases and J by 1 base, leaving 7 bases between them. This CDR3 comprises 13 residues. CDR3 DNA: TGTGCCAGCAGCCGAGACACGAACACTGAAGCTTTCTTT. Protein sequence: CASSRDTNTEAFF.

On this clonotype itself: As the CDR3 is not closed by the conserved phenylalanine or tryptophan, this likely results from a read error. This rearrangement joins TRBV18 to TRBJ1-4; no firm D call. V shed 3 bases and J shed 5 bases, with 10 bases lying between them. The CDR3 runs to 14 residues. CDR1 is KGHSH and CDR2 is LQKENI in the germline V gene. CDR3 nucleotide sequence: TGTGCCAGCTCACCGGACCTCCTGAATGAAAAACTGTTTCTT. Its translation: CASSPDLLNEKLFL.

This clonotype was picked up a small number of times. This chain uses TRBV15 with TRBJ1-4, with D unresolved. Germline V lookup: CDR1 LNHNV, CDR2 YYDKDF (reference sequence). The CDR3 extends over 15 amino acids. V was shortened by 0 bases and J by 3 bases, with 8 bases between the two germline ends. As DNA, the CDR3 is TGTGCCACCAGCAGAGATAGGCACCCTAATGAAAAACTGTTTTTT. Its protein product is CATSRDRHPNEKLFF.

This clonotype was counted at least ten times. This chain's CDR3 is CAWSVQSGRDGYTF. The CDR3 nucleotides are TGTGCCTGGAGTGTACAGTCAGGTCGGGATGGCTACACCTTC. The rearrangement joins TRBV30 to TRBJ1-2; D call uncertain. The V and J ends lost 0 bases and 6 bases respectively, with 14 bases between them. In germline, CDR1 is GTSNPN, CDR2 SVGIG (reference sequence). The CDR3 runs to 14 residues.

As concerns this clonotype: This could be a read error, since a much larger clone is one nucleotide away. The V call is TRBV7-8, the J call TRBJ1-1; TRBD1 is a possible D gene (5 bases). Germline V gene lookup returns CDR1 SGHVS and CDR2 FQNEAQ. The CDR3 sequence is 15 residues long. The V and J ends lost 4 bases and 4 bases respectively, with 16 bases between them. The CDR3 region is CASSYQPGTSTEAFF. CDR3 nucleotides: TGTGCCAGCAGCTACCAGCCGGGGACGAGCACTGAAGCTTTCTTT.

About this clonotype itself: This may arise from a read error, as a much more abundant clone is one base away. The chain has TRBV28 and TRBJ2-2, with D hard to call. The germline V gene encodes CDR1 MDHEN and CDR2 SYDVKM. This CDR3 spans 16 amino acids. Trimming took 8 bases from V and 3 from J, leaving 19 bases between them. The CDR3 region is CASSFAGPPYTGELFF. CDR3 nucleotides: TGTGCCAGCTCTTTCGCCGGGCCCCCTTACACCGGGGAGCTGTTTTTT.

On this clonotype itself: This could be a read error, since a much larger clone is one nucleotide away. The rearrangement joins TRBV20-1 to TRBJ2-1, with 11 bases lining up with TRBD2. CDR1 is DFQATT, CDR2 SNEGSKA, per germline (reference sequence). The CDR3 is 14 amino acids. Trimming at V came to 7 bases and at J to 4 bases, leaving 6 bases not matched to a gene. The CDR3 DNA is TGCAGTGTTCCACTAGCGGGAGAGTACAATGAGCAGTTCTTC. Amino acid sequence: CSVPLAGEYNEQFF.

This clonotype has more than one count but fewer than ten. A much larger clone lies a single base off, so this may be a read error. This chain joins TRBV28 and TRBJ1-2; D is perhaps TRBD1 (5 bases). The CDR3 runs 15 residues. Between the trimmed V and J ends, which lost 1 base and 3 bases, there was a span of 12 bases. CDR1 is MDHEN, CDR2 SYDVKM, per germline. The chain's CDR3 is CASSLSGLADYGYTF. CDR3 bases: TGTGCCAGCAGTTTATCGGGGCTCGCAGACTATGGCTACACCTTC.

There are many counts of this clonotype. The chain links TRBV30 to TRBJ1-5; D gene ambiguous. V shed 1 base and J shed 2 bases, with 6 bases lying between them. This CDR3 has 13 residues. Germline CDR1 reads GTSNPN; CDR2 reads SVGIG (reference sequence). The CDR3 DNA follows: TGTGCCTGGAGTGGACGGCGCAATCAGCCCCAGCATTTT. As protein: CAWSGRRNQPQHF.